This T cell receptor (beta chain) emerged from a study of shared clonotypes between healthy human individuals (TCRdb year 2020). With regard to the full study: The cohort included three men and a couple of women between 18 and 49 years of age. To increase sequencing depth and limit assay-specific biases, different laboratories used diverse techniques to prepare libraries and sequence TCR repertoires. To estimate repertoire size and how much clonotype sharing occurs between individuals, the study deeply sequenced the blood TCR repertoires of about 5 healthy adults. Between about 0.85 and 8.9 billion PBMCs per donor were obtained by leukapheresis. For each donor, CD4 naive and CD4 memory were each given three plates, CD8 naive was given two plates, and CD8 memory was given one plate.

Results the study describes overall, beyond this receptor: Compared with non-shared clonotypes, the clonotypes found in all four sorted-subset donors had higher generation probabilities. Larger estimated clonotype richness was generally found for naive subsets than for memory subsets. Sampling was limited to blood, and TCR repertoires in tissue likely differ from TCR repertoires in blood. Across a few donors, about 5% of naive CD4, roughly 3.5% of naive CD8, 2.3% of memory CD4, and roughly 0.4% of memory CD8 clonotypes were shared. Because the study included only a small number of donors, the genetic and exposure-history diversity represented was limited. Incomplete sequencing was indicated by rarefaction of sorted-subset datasets, despite the large sequencing depth. Pairwise subsampling led to the expectation that sequencing depth would affect the degree of clonotype sharing among donors.

The donors were healthy, HIV-negative adults who had no recently reported acute infections or vaccinations. Every donor was a Caucasian adult living in Nashville, Tennessee, USA. CD4+ T cells were enriched through magnetic negative selection, after which naive cells were positively selected on CD45RA and the remaining negative fraction served as the memory subset. After blood collection by leukapheresis, PBMCs were isolated using Ficoll-Histopaque density gradient centrifugation and then cryopreserved in the vapor phase of liquid nitrogen. Purity and quantity of every magnetically sorted T cell population were checked by analytical flow cytometry. Each sorted fraction had its genomic DNA isolated and then quantified by UV absorbance on a Nanodrop 2000c. Trimming leaves V shorter by 5 bases and J shorter by 2 bases, with the junction holding 7 bases beyond the gene matches. The germline V gene encodes CDR1 SGHVS and CDR2 FQNEAQ. The CDR3 goes from the cysteine to the phenylalanine over 16 residues. Of all the DNA, just the CDR3 is kept, 48 bases in frame from base 1.

TCR CDR3 regions were amplified from genomic DNA by multiplex PCR using the deep immunoSEQ assay. Genomic DNA extracted from each cell subset was distributed evenly over all wells of several immunoSEQ 96-well plates, and each plate served as one replicate. Each replicate PCR for sorted subsets received approximately 220 ng genomic DNA, equal to some 32,000 T cell genomes. Purified libraries were quantified with a Qubit 3.0 fluorometer, sized on a Bioanalyzer 2100, and re-quantified with the KAPA Library Quantification kit. Each immunoSEQ 96-well plate was sequenced on its own single-read 150-cycle Illumina NextSeq 550 flow cell. In the paper's pipeline: Because the immunoSEQ output held only junctional sequences and lacked quality scores, the filtering could not match the filtering applied to full-length reads. To assign V/J genes and CDR3, sequences were annotated using PyIR, a Python wrapper for IgBLAST v1.9, with IMGT germline references. Reads were removed for weak V/J assignments (E-value above 1e-6), missing CDR3, stop codons, out-of-frame junctions, or ambiguous translated residues. V3J clonotypes were defined by identical inferred V gene, J gene, and CDR3 amino acid sequence. Percentage overlap between repertoires was calculated by dividing the number of shared unique clonotypes by the size of the smaller repertoire. Richness of each repertoire was evaluated using RTK rarefaction, the Chao1 estimator, and Recon v2.1 estimates of unobserved clonotypes. Generation probabilities for all TCRbeta clonotypes obtained by the gDNA method from a handful of donors were computed using OLGA. This immuneACCESS table, as held by TCRdb, lists in-frame sequences with V and J called but not all clones. Of the missing ones, under half trace to an unresolved V gene in checked studies; the others have no known cause. Clone size and the V and J calls come from that table; the DNA yielded D and trimming. Across this sample there are approximately 2.1 million clones, with more than 80% seen only once. The ten most abundant clones make up 0.39% of the sample.

This clone was seen once. Its target antigen remains unknown. The input lacks base qualities; no much larger clone sits a single base away. Sequencing input: naive CD4+ T cells from PBMCs. The cell subset or site label of this sample denotes: CD45RA+ positively selected. The clonotype originates from a young man in good health. Some clones in this sample may be carry-over from other donors' samples. The V gene is TRBV7-8 and the J gene is TRBJ2-7; 12 bases in between match TRBD2. The base sequence is TGTGCCAGCAGCCACATGACTAGCGGGAGACCCTACGAGCAGTACTTC. This is translated as CASSHMTSGRPYEQYF.